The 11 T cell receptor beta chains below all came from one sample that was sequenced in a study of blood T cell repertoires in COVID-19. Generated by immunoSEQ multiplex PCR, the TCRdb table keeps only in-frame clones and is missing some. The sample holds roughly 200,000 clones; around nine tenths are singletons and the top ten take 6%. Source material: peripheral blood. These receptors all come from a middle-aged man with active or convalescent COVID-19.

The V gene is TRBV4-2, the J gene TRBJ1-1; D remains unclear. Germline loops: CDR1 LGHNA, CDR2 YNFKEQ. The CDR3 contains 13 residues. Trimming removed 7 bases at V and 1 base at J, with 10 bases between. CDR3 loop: CASTYISNTEAFF. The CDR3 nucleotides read TGTGCCAGCACTTACATCTCGAACACTGAAGCTTTCTTT.

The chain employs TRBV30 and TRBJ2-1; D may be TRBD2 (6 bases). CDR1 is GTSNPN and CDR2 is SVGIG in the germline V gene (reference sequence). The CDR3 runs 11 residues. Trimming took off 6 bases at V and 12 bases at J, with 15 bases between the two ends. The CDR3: CACCGTPRQFF. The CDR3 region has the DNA TGTGCCTGTTGCGGGACTCCAAGGCAGTTCTTC.

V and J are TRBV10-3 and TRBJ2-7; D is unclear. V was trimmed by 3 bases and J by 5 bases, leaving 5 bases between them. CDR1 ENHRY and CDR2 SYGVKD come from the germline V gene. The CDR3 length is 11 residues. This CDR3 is CAISEGDEQYF. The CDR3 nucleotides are TGTGCCATCAGTGAAGGAGACGAGCAGTACTTC.

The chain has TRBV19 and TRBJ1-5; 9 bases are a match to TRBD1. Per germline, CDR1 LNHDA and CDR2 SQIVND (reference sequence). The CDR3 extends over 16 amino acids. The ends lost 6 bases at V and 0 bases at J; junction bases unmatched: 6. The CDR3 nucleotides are TGTGCCAGTAGCTCATGGGGACAGGGTAGCAATCAGCCCCAGCATTTT. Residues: CASSSWGQGSNQPQHF. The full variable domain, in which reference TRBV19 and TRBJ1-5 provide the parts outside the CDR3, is DGGITQSPKYLFRKEGQNVTLSCEQNLNHDAMYWYRQDPGQGLRLIYYSQIVNDFQKGDIAEGYSVSREKKESFPLTVTSAQKNPTAFYLCASSSWGQGSNQPQHFGDGTRLSIL.

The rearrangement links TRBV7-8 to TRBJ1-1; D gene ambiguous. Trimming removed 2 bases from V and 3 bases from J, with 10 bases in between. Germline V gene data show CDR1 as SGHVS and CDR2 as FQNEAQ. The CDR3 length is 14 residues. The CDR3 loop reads CASSLSLVDTEAFF. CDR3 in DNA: TGTGCCAGCAGCTTATCCCTAGTGGACACTGAAGCTTTCTTT.

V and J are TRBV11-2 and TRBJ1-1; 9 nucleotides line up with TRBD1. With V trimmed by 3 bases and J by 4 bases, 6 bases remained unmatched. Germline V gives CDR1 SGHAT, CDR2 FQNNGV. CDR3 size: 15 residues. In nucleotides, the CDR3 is TGTGCCAGCAGCTTTGGGGGACAGGGAAGCACTGAAGCTTTCTTT. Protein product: CASSFGGQGSTEAFF. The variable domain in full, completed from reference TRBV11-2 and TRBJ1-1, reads EAGVAQSPRYKIIEKRQSVAFWCNPISGHATLYWYQQILGQGPKLLIQFQNNGVVDDSQLPKDRFSAERLKGVDSTLKIQPAKLEDSAVYLCASSFGGQGSTEAFFGQGTRLTVV.

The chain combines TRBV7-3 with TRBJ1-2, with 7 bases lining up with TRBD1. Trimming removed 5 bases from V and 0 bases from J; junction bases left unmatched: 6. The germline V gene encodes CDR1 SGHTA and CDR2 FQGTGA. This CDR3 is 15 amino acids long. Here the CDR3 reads CASSVGTEPNYGYTF. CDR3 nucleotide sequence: TGTGCCAGCAGCGTCGGGACAGAACCTAACTATGGCTACACCTTC.

CDR3 amino acids: CATSDPEAGTAYNEQFF. The CDR3 DNA follows: TGTGCCACCAGTGATCCCGAAGCGGGGACCGCCTACAATGAGCAGTTCTTC. This sequence joins TRBV24-1 and TRBJ2-1; TRBD2 agrees at 7 bases. There are 17 residues in the CDR3. V dropped 3 bases and J dropped 2; count of bases not matched to a gene: 9. Looked up from germline, CDR1 is KGHDR and CDR2 is SFDVKD.

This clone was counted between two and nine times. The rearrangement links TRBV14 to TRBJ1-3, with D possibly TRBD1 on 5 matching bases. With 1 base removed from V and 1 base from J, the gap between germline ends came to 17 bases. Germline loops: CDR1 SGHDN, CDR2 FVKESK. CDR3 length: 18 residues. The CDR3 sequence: CASSQGLSGGRSGNTIYF. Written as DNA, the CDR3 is TGTGCCAGCAGCCAAGGGCTATCGGGGGGGAGATCTGGAAACACCATATATTTT.

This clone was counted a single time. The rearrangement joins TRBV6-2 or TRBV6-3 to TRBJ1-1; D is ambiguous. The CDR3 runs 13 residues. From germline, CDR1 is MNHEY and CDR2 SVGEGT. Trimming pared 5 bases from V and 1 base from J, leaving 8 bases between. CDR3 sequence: CASSIARNTEAFF. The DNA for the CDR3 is TGTGCCAGCAGTATCGCGAGGAACACTGAAGCTTTCTTT.

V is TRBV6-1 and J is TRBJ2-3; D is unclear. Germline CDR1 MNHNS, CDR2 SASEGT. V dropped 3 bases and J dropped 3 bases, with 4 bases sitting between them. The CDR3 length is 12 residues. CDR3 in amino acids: CASSDPTDTQYF. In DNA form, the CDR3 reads TGTGCCAGCAGTGACCCGACAGATACGCAGTATTTT.